This T cell receptor (beta chain) was found in a study of beta chain features in type 1 diabetes (dated by TCRdb to 2016 to 2019). About the full investigation: Mean age, gender distribution, total cell number and subset yield did not differ between patients and healthy donors. Whereas all 30 or so donors provided naive and central memory subsets, regulatory and stem cell-like memory subsets were isolated from just 8 patients and about 8 healthy donors. In the study, recently diagnosed type 1 diabetes patients and matched healthy donors were compared on the TCRB repertoires of their sorted circulating CD4+ T cell subsets. A total of roughly 110 million sorted cells were examined across all samples, and the number of cells per subset was strongly correlated with RNA yield.

All of the isolated RNA was reverse transcribed with the High Capacity cDNA Reverse Transcription Kit, so expressed TCRB transcripts were sequenced. Deep immunoSEQ sequencing was performed on naive, central memory and regulatory T cell samples, with an average of approximately 4 million total reads per sample. After sorted cells were lysed in RLT buffer, RNA was extracted with DNase-treated RNeasy Micro or Mini kits, with the choice depending on cell number. Each cell subset was processed on its own to prevent cross-contamination, while patient and healthy donor samples were processed together. Using the immunoSEQ multiplex PCR, TCRB sequences were amplified from cDNA into 87-bp fragments spanning the CDR3 region. Sequencing of the amplicons was performed on the Illumina HiSeq platform. Turning to the authors' computational methods: PCR bias was computationally corrected using synthetic template baselines, reads within Hamming distance 2 were collapsed, and singletons that could not be merged were discarded. Reads were aligned against IMGT to assign V, D and J genes, CDR3 length and insertions or deletions at six rearrangement sites. Clonotype counts were normalized to sorted cell number within each subset before computing true diversity and Gini coefficients with the tcR R package. Repertoire sharing was quantified using the overlap coefficient calculated on TCRB nucleotide sequences. As a proxy for the pre-selection repertoire, out-of-frame TCRB sequences from naive cells were analyzed. As stored in TCRdb, this immuneACCESS dataset retains in-frame rearrangements with V and J assigned. A fraction of the clones does not appear; measured against another copy, unresolved V genes explain less than half of the discrepancy, and the remainder lacks a known reason. V and J calls and clone size are given by that table; D and trimming were obtained from the DNA. The sample table contains approximately 200,000 clones; only one count was recorded for 9% to 10% of them. Approximately 0.035% of the sample is taken by the ten largest.

As to this clone: The antigen it recognizes is unknown. Base-call qualities are not available, and no considerably larger clone is one nucleotide away.

Broad study findings and their caveats: Type 1 diabetes patients showed a moderate but significant shortening of TCRB CDR3 length in all four CD4+ subsets. Because the HLA sub-analyses included only small numbers of individuals, any influence of HLA type on TCRB rearrangement was left unresolved. PCR may preferentially amplify shorter templates, but because patient and control samples were amplified and corrected together, any resulting skew would affect both groups equally. Naive, central memory and regulatory TCRB repertoires appeared more similar among patients than among healthy donors. Sequencing cDNA rather than genomic DNA could over-represent highly expressing activated cells, although activation and CD3 levels did not differ between groups. Fewer insertions and more nucleotide deletions at VDJ recombination sites were observed in patients with type 1 diabetes, implying thymic rearrangement abnormalities.

A single peripheral blood draw of approximately 110 mL on average was collected from each donor into heparinised tubes. Using a panel that included CD45RO, CCR7, CD25, CD127, CD95 and CD27, naive, central memory, regulatory and stem cell-like memory CD4+ T cells were sorted on a BD FACSAria II. All sorted populations exceeded 95% purity. PBMCs were isolated right away by Lymphoprep density gradient centrifugation and were stained directly, without culture. Samples were stained and sorted in pairs, with one healthy donor and one patient per experiment, so that batch effects were minimized. The junction shows trimming of 0 bases on V and 4 bases on J, and the gene matches do not reach 8 bases of it. The CDR3 measures 16 amino acids from cysteine to phenylalanine. The entry retains the CDR3 DNA only, 48 bases that are in frame from base 1. The germline V gene sets CDR1 to MNHEY and CDR2 to SVGAGI.

Sequenced sample: naive CD4+ T cells from blood. This sample's cell subset or site label indicates: true naive CD4+ T cells. The V gene is TRBV6-5 and the J gene is TRBJ2-7; 8 junctional bases match TRBD1. This receptor was identified in a woman under 30 in good health. The CDR3 is CASSYSVQGAAYEQYF. The sequenced DNA: TGTGCCAGCAGTTACTCCGTCCAGGGGGCAGCGTACGAGCAGTACTTC.